The clone carrying this T cell receptor (beta chain) was seen a handful of times. Its antigen is as yet unknown. The entry originates in a study of beta chain features in type 1 diabetes. Whole-study findings and limits: TCRB CDR3 length was moderately but significantly reduced in all four CD4+ subsets of Type 1 diabetes patients.

Germline loops: CDR1 LGHNA, CDR2 YNFKEQ. V lost 4 bases to trimming and J lost 3 bases; unmatched junction nucleotides: 8. The CDR3 covers 16 residues. Isolated RNA was reverse transcribed in full, so expressed TCRB transcripts were sequenced. Sequencing of naive, central memory and regulatory T cell samples gave an average of roughly 3.4 million reads. Assay: immunoSEQ multiplex PCR; the TCRdb copy retains only in-frame clones and omits some. The sample has more than 150,000 clones; around 9% are singletons. The sample taken for sequencing was central memory CD4+ T cells from blood. The rearrangement links TRBV4-2 to TRBJ2-5; 10 bases align to TRBD1. The receptor was derived from a woman in her 30s with type 1 diabetes. This chain's CDR3 is CASSLGDRGREETQYF. CDR3 sequence (DNA): TGTGCCAGCAGCCTAGGGGACAGGGGCAGGGAAGAGACCCAGTACTTC.